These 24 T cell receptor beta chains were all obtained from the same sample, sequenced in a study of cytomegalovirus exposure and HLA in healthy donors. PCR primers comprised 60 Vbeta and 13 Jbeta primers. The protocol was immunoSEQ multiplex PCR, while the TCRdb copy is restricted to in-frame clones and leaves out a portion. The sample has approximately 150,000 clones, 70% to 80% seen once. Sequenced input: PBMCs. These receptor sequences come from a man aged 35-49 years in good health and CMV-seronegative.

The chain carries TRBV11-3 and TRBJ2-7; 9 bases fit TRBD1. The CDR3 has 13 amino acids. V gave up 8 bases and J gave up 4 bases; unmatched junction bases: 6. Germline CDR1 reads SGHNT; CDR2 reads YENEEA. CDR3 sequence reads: CASPGQGIYEQYF. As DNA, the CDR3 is TGTGCCAGCCCGGGACAGGGAATATACGAGCAGTACTTC.

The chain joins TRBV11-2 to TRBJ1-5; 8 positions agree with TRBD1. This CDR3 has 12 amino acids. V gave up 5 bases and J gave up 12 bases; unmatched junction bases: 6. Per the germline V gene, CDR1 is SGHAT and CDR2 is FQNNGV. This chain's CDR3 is CASSQGGQVQHF. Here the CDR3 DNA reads TGTGCCAGCAGCCAAGGGGGACAGGTCCAGCATTTT. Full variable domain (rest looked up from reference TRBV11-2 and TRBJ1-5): EAGVAQSPRYKIIEKRQSVAFWCNPISGHATLYWYQQILGQGPKLLIQFQNNGVVDDSQLPKDRFSAERLKGVDSTLKIQPAKLEDSAVYLCASSQGGQVQHFGDGTRLSIL.

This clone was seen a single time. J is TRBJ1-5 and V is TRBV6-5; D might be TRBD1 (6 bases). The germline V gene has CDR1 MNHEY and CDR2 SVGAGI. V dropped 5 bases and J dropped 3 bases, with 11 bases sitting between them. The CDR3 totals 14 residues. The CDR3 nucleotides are TGTGCCAGCAGTGAAACAGGGCTCAATCAGCCCCAGCATTTT. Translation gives CASSETGLNQPQHF.

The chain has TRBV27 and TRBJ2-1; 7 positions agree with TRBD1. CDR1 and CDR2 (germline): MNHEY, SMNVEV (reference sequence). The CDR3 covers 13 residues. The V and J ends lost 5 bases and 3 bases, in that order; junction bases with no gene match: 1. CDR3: CASSGTVYNEQFF. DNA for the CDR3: TGTGCCAGCAGTGGGACAGTCTACAATGAGCAGTTCTTC.

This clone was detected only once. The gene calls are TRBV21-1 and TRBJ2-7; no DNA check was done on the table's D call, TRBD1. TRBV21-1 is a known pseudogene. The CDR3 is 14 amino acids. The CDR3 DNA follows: TGTGCCAGCATCGCAGGACAGGCGACCTACGAGCAGTACTTC. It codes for CASIAGQATYEQYF.

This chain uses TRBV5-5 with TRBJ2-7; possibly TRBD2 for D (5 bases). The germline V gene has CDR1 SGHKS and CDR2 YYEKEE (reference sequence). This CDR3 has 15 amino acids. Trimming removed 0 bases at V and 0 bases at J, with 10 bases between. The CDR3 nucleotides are TGTGCCAGCAGCTTGGAAGGGAGAGTCTCCTACGAGCAGTACTTC. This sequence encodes CASSLEGRVSYEQYF.

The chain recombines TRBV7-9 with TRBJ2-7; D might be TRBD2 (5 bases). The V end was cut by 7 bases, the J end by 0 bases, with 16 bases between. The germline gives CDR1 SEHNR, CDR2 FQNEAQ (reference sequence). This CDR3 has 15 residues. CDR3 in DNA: TGTGCCAGCACCAGTTTGGACTCTCGCTCCTACGAGCAGTACTTC. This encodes CASTSLDSRSYEQYF.

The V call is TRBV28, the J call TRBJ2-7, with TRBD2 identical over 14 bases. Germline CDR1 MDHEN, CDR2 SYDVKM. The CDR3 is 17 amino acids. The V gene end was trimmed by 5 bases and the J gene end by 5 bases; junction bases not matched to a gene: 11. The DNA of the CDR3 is TGTGCCAGCAGTAGGACTAGCGGGAGGACCATGGGGGACGAGCAGTACTTC. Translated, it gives CASSRTSGRTMGDEQYF. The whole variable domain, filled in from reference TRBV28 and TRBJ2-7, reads DVKVTQSSRYLVKRTGEKVFLECVQDMDHENMFWYRQDPGLGLRLIYFSYDVKMKEKGDIPEGYSVSREKKERFSLILESASTNQTSMYLCASSRTSGRTMGDEQYFGPGTRLTVT.

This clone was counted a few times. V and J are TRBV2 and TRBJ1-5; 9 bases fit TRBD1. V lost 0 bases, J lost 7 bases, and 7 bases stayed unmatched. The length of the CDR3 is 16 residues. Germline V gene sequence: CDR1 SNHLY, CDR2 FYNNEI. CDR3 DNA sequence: TGTGCCAGCAGTGAAGCGGGAGGGACAGGGTCCCAGCCCCAGCATTTT. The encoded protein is CASSEAGGTGSQPQHF.

The CDR3 loop is CAIRTGDEQYF. CDR3 nucleotide sequence: TGTGCCATCAGGACAGGGGACGAGCAGTACTTC. This rearrangement joins TRBV10-3 to TRBJ2-7; TRBD1 matches at 8 bases. Germline V CDR1 and CDR2: ENHRY, SYGVKD. The CDR3 is made up of 11 amino acids. V gave up 6 bases and J gave up 5 bases; unmatched junction bases: 0.

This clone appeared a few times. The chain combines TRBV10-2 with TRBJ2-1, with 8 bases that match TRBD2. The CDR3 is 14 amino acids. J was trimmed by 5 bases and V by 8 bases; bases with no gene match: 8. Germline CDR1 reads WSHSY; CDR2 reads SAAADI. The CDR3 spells CASWGLAGHNEQFF. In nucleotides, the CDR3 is TGCGCCAGCTGGGGCCTAGCGGGTCACAATGAGCAGTTCTTC.

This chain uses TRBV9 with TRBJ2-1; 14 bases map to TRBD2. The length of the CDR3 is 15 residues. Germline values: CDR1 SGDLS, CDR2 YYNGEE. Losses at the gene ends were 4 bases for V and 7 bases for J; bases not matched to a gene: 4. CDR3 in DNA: TGTGCCAGCAGCCTCGGGACTAGCGGGAGAAATGAGCAGTTCTTC. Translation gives CASSLGTSGRNEQFF. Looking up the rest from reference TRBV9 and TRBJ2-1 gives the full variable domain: DSGVTQTPKHLITATGQRVTLRCSPRSGDLSVYWYQQSLDQGLQFLIQYYNGEERAKGNILERFSAQQFPDLHSELNLSSLELGDSALYFCASSLGTSGRNEQFFGPGTRLTVL.

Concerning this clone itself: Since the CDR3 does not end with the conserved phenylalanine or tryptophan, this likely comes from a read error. CDR3 loop: CASSGQGEDYGYTL. CDR3 in DNA: TGTGCCAGCAGCGGGCAGGGGGAGGACTATGGCTACACCCTC. The genes are TRBV9 and TRBJ1-2; 7 nucleotides line up with TRBD1. V trimming: 3 bases; J trimming: 3 bases; junction bases outside the gene matches: 5. CDR1 SGDLS and CDR2 YYNGEE come from the germline V gene. The CDR3 totals 14 residues.

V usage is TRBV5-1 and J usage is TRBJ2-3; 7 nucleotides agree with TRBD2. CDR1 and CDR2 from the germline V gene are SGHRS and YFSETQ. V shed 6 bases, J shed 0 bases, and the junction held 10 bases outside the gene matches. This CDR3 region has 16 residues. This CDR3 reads CASMDTKAGSTDTQYF. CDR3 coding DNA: TGCGCCAGCATGGACACGAAAGCGGGAAGCACAGATACGCAGTATTTT.

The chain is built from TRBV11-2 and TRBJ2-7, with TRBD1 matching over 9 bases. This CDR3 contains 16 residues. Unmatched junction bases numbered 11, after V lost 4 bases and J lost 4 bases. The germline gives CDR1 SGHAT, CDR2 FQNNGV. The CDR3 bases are TGTGCCAGCAGCTGGGACGGGACAGGGACGTGGTACGAGCAGTACTTC. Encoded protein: CASSWDGTGTWYEQYF.

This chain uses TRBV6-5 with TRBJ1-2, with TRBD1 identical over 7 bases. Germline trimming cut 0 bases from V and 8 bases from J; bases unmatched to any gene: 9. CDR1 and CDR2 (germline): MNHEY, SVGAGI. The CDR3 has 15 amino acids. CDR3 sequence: CASSYSPQGEVGYTF. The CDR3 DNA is TGTGCCAGCAGTTACTCGCCCCAGGGGGAAGTCGGCTACACCTTC.

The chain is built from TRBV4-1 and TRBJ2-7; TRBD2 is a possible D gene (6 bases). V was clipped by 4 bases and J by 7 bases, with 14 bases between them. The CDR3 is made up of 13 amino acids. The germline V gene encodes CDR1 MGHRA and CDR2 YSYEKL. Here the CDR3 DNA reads TGCGCCAGCAGCCCAGGACTAATCGAAGAGCAGTACTTC. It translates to CASSPGLIEEQYF.

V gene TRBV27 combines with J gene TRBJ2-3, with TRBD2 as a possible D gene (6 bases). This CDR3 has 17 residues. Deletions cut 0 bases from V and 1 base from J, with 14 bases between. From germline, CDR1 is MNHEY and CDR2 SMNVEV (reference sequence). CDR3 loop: CASSLSWARRGTDTQYF. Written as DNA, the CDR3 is TGTGCCAGCAGTTTATCTTGGGCGAGGAGGGGCACAGATACGCAGTATTTT.

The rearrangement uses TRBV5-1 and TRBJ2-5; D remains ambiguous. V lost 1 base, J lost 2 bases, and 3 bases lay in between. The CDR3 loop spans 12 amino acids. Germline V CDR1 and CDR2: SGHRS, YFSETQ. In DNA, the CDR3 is TGCGCCAGCAGCTTGCCGCAAGAGACCCAGTACTTC. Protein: CASSLPQETQYF. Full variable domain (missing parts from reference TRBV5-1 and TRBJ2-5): KAGVTQTPRYLIKTRGQQVTLSCSPISGHRSVSWYQQTPGQGLQFLFEYFSETQRNKGNFPGRFSGRQFSNSRSEMNVSTLELGDSALYLCASSLPQETQYFGPGTRLLVL.

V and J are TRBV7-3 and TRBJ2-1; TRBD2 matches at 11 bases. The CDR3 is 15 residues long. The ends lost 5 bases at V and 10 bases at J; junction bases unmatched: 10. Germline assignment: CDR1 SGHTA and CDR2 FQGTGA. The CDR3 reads CASSPEASGRREQFF. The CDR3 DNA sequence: TGTGCCAGCAGCCCAGAGGCTAGCGGGAGGCGGGAGCAGTTCTTC.

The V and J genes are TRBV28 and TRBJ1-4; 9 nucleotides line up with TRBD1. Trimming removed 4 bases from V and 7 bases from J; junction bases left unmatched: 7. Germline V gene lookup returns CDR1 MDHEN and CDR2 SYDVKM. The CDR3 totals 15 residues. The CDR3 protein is CASSSTQGAGEKLFF. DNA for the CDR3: TGTGCCAGCAGTTCCACACAGGGGGCAGGTGAAAAACTGTTTTTT.

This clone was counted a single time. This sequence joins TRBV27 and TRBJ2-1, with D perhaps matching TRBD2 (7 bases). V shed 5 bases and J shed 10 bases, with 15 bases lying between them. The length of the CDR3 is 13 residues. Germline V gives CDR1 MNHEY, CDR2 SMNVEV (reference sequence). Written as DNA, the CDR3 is TGTGCCAGCAGTCCGGGGGAGGGGGGCGAGCAGTTCTTC. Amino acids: CASSPGEGGEQFF.

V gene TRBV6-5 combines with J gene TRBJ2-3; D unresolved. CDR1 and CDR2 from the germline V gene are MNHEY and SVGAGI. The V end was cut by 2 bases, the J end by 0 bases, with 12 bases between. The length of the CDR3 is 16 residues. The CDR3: CASSYHASSSTDTQYF. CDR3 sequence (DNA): TGTGCCAGCAGTTACCATGCTAGTTCTAGCACAGATACGCAGTATTTT.

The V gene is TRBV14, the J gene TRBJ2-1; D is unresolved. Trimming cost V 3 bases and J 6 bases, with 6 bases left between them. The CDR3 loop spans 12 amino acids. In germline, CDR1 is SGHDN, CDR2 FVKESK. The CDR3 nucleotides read TGTGCCAGCAGCCAGACTGGCAATGAGCAGTTCTTC. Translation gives CASSQTGNEQFF.